The present T cell receptor (beta chain) was sequenced within a study of brain T cells in children with intractable seizures. The CDR3 has 14 residues. V lost 4 bases and J lost 6, with 16 bases in between. Germline assignment: CDR1 LNHNV and CDR2 YYDKDF (reference sequence). Profiling relied on immunoSEQ multiplex PCR, and the TCRdb table lists in-frame clones only, not all of them. This table has around 70,000 clones, under 95% appearing once. Study-level results: Clones missing pre-surgery may reflect undersampling of that blood sample.

In this sample, this clone turned up once. Its matching antigen is unknown. Only cases whose brain tissue showed the highest T cell transcript signatures were sequenced. At least one anti-epileptic drug was given before surgery. Sequencing was performed on peripheral blood, taken at surgery. The receptor comes from a boy under two years old with tuberous sclerosis and intractable seizures. This rearrangement joins TRBV15 to TRBJ2-7, with D possibly called TRBD1 or TRBD2 (6 bases each). CDR3 protein: CATSTRRGEGEQYF. CDR3 sequence (DNA): TGTGCCACCAGCACCCGAAGGGGGGAAGGCGAGCAGTACTTC.